The rows below give T cell receptor beta chains drawn from one sample of a study of patients and donors after allogeneic stem cell transplantation. TCRdb re-called the RT-PCR reads through MiXCR, storing one row per CDR3 protein. The sample lists some 880,000 distinct CDR3 sequences; roughly 17% were seen once. Sequencing was performed on blood, either unsorted or a sorted T cell fraction (not recorded which). Receptors originate from a human donor who was either an allogeneic HSCT recipient or a stem cell or donor lymphocyte infusion donor (not recorded which). It is not recorded whose cells these are; they may come from a transplant donor. The CDR3 runs from the conserved cysteine through the conserved F or W. The D gene is left open where the match is weak. Clone size is given for some rows only: seen once, a few or many times, or a class if the clone is expanded.

-,-,TRBV18,TRBJ1-5,TGTGCCAGCTCACTTTCCGGGGAGCCCCAGCATTTT,CASSLSGEPQHF
-,TRBD1,TRBV7-6,TRBJ2-7,TGTGCCAGCAGTCAAATACCCGGGACAGGGATTGGCGAGCAGTACTTC,CASSQIPGTGIGEQYF
many,-,TRBV27,TRBJ1-5,TGTGCCAGCAGTTTGGCCCCCAATCAGCCCCAGCATTTT,CASSLAPNQPQHF
few,TRBD1,TRBV5-1,TRBJ1-5,TGCGCCAGCAGCTTGGGGGACAGGGACGATCAGCCCCAGCATTTT,CASSLGDRDDQPQHF
-,-,TRBV5-1,TRBJ2-1,TGCGCCAGCAGCTTGGGCTCAAGCTCCTACAATGAGCAGTCCTTC,CASSLGSSSYNEQSF
-,-,TRBV7-8,TRBJ1-1,TGTGCCAGCAGCTCGCAGCCTATGAACACTGAAGCTTTCTTT,CASSSQPMNTEAFF
few,TRBD2,TRBV20-1,TRBJ2-3,TGCAGTGCTCGGAGCGGGAGTGGGGATACGCAGTATTTT,CSARSGSGDTQYF
-,-,TRBV12-3/TRBV12-4,TRBJ2-1,TGTGCCAGCAGCCCGGGGGGCAGGGAGCAGTTCTTC,CASSPGGREQFF
many,-,TRBV20-1,TRBJ1-6,TGCAGTGCTAGAGCCTACAGCGGCAATTCACCCCTCCACTTT,CSARAYSGNSPLHF
many,TRBD2,TRBV6-5,TRBJ2-7,TGTGCCAGCAGTTACTCCCAGCGGGAGGGCAAGTACGAGCAGTACTTC,CASSYSQREGKYEQYF
few,-,TRBV20-1,TRBJ1-6,TGCAGTGCCACCCCGGTGACATTCAGGTCACCCCTCCACTTT,CSATPVTFRSPLHF
few,TRBD2,TRBV15,TRBJ2-5,TGTGCCACCAGCATCTTCCGGCTAGCGGGGGTGTCAGAGACCCAGTACTTC,CATSIFRLAGVSETQYF
-,TRBD2,TRBV12-3/TRBV12-4,TRBJ2-1,TGTGCCAGCAGTTTGTATTCGGGTGGGCTAGCGGGGGGGAGCTCCTACAATGAGCAGTTCTTC,CASSLYSGGLAGGSSYNEQFF
-,-,TRBV19,TRBJ1-6,TGTGCCAGTAGTACACGGGACGGTTACTCCTATAATTCACCCCTCCACTTT,CASSTRDGYSYNSPLHF
few,TRBD2,TRBV2,TRBJ2-5,TGTGCCAGCAGTGAAACCTTAGCGGGGGGACAAGAGACCCAGTACTTC,CASSETLAGGQETQYF
many,TRBD1,TRBV12-3/TRBV12-4,TRBJ1-1,TGTGCCAGCAGTTATGACAGGGGAGGAAGCACTGAAGCTTTCTTT,CASSYDRGGSTEAFF
few,TRBD1,TRBV7-9,TRBJ2-7,TGTGCCAGCAGCTGGGGGAAGGGGGCGAACGAGCAGTACTTC,CASSWGKGANEQYF
-,TRBD2,TRBV20-1,TRBJ2-5,TGCAGTGCTGCACCCGCGGCTAGCGGGAGGGGGGAGACCCAGTACTTC,CSAAPAASGRGETQYF
-,-,TRBV7-9,TRBJ1-6,TGTGCCAGCAGCTTACCCTCGTCGGACCCGAGGGATTCACCCCTCCACTTT,CASSLPSSDPRDSPLHF
-,-,TRBV23-1,TRBJ1-5,TGCGCCAGCAGTCAATCTACCCGACCGGAGCCCCAGCATTTT,CASSQSTRPEPQHF
few,TRBD1,TRBV30,TRBJ2-7,TGTGCCTGGGGACAGGGGAGGGGCGAGCAGTACTTC,CAWGQGRGEQYF
-,-,TRBV29-1,TRBJ2-7,TGCAGCGTTGCTATTTCGGGTTACGAGCAGTACTTC,CSVAISGYEQYF
-,-,TRBV30,TRBJ1-2,TGTGCCTGGAGAGCAGGGTTCTTGGGTGGCTACACCTTC,CAWRAGFLGGYTF
few,-,TRBV9,TRBJ2-7,TGTGCCAGCAGCACGGGTCCACTTTACGAGCAGTACTTC,CASSTGPLYEQYF
few,-,TRBV30,TRBJ1-3,TGTGCCTGGAGTCGGCAGGCTGGAAACACCATATATTTT,CAWSRQAGNTIYF
-,-,TRBV12-3/TRBV12-4,TRBJ1-1,TGTGCCAGCAGTTTGACCCAAGGTCCCACTGAAGCTTTCTTT,CASSLTQGPTEAFF